This entry concerns a single TCR beta chain. Its recognized antigen is unknown. There are no base qualities to consult, and no much larger clone falls within one base. This specimen's time point label, per the study, means: baseline before first vaccination. Vaccinee samples came from UK trials COV001 and COV002, including a single-blind randomized controlled phase 2/3 trial of AZD1222 (ChAdOx1 nCoV-19) in healthy adults. For TCRbeta chain sequencing, PBMC samples from trial participants were taken at day 0 and at day 28 after the second dose. This sample was taken from a study of T cell responses to AZD1222 COVID-19 vaccine (TCRdb year 2021). Concerning the study at large: AZD1222 recipients whose second dose came at about 4 weeks and those whose second dose came at about 12 weeks were combined into one group, since spike-specific TCR depth and breadth did not differ between the two schedules. TCR sequencing covered fewer than 250 trial participants: 200 to 220 given two doses of AZD1222 and 26 given two doses of MenACWY control vaccine. Enrollment into the trials was organized by age into subgroups of 18-55, 56-69 and 70-plus years, and those subgroups contained about 160, 30 and 59 TCR-sequenced participants, respectively.

The study at large found these results: A significant rise in spike-specific TCR breadth and depth was observed after two AZD1222 doses relative to day 0 and relative to MenACWY recipients. The whole spike protein was spanned by vaccine-associated CD4 TCRs, and dominant responses were seen in regions 160-218 and 743-854. Nearly half of unique spike-specific TCRs reportedly recognized epitopes outside regions mutated in the B.1.351 and B.1.1.7 variants. Most participants were white British and females outnumbered males, and the authors suggested that clonal diversity may have been underestimated. Conclusions about previously exposed vaccinees are limited because only six or seven AZD1222 recipients were SARS-CoV-2 seropositive at baseline. The 56-69-year group was small, and its depth increase did not reach significance, likely because of low power. Because no day 14 peak-response samples were available, the repertoires could be characterized only after the peak T cell response.

The CDR3 regions of human TCRbeta chains were analyzed by immunosequencing. On the study's bioinformatics: TCRs in the repertoires were compared against a reference library of SARS-CoV-2-specific TCRs that had been generated with the MIRA antigen-specificity platform. Breadth was defined as the fraction of unique TCRs that were SARS-CoV-2-associated, and depth was defined as the fraction of total T cells that were SARS-CoV-2-associated. Each spike-specific TCR was assigned to its reactive spike region and to a CD4 or CD8 class using the MIRA data. Log10-transformed breadth and depth values were compared by one-way ANOVA with Sidak's multiple comparisons tests. As stored in TCRdb, this immuneACCESS dataset retains in-frame rearrangements with V and J assigned. A fraction of the clones does not appear; measured against another copy, unresolved V genes explain less than half of the discrepancy, and the remainder lacks a known reason. The V and J calls and the clone size are those of that table, but D and trimming were determined from the DNA. This sample is represented by about 120,000 clones; approximately 86% of them were singletons. Of the sample, about 6.2% is held by the ten largest clones.

The CDR3, from cysteine to phenylalanine, totals 15 residues. Just CDR3 DNA is preserved here, 45 bases in frame from base 1. V is trimmed back by 4 bases and J by 8 bases, and the junction contains 14 bases that no gene match accounts for. The germline V gene gives CDR1 as SGDLS and CDR2 as YYNGEE. In this chain, TRBV9 is recombined with TRBJ1-2; 7 of the junction bases match TRBD1. This TCR came from an adult in good health. The sample in question was peripheral blood, obtained on day 0 of AZD1222 vaccination. Here is the DNA: TGTGCCAGCAGCACTATGACAGGGTTTAAGGGGGGCTACACCTTC. Protein translation: CASSTMTGFKGGYTF.